These 2 T cell receptor beta chains were sequenced from one sample in a study of T cells in Graves' hyperthyroidism and ophthalmopathy (dated by TCRdb to about 2019). Receptors were amplified or captured by multiplex PCR. The reads were generated on an Illumina HiSeq 2000. Amplification of TCR beta CDR3 regions was carried out from RNA transcripts. A first-round RT-PCR of the TCR CDR3 used the HTBI primer set with the Qiagen OneStep RT-PCR kit. TCRdb reworked the public reads: Q25 trimming with fastp, MiXCR clone assembly, productive beta chains retained. Entries that share a CDR3 protein sequence are merged under the most common genes and DNA. The sample profile shows under 700,000 distinct CDR3 sequences; just over 45% of them were found once. The ten most abundant clones make up 8.2% of the sample. The sequenced sample consisted of peripheral blood or thyroid tissue (not recorded which). Receptors originate from a woman aged 18-29 years with Graves' hyperthyroidism. Donor details come from another sample of the same person, matched by shared clones.

The rearrangement uses TRBV7-9 and TRBJ2-6; D is ambiguous. The CDR3 is made up of 16 amino acids. Germline CDR1 and CDR2: SEHNR and FQNEAQ (reference sequence). Between the trimmed V and J ends, which lost 1 base and 2 bases, there was a span of 9 bases. The CDR3 bases are TGTGCCAGCAGCTTAGTCGAAAACACTGGGGCCAACGTCCTGACTTTC. This gives the protein CASSLVENTGANVLTF.

The V and J genes are TRBV6-4 and TRBJ1-1, with unresolved D. The CDR3 sequence is 13 residues long. In germline, CDR1 is MRHNA, CDR2 SNTAGT. Trimming shortened V by 2 bases and J by 1 base, and 5 bases separated the two germline ends. CDR3 in DNA: TGTGCCAGCAGTGACCCCCAGAACACTGAAGCTTTCTTT. Residues: CASSDPQNTEAFF.